Detailed here is one T cell receptor beta chain. This clonotype was detected many times. Its antigen specificity is not known. No base-level quality is on record; no much larger clone is a single base apart. The sample belongs to a study of low-dose radiotherapy and immunotherapy resistance in tumors (dated by TCRdb to the early 2020s). Study-level background: Cohort 1 received 0.5 Gy per fraction every 2 weeks, with a prescribed total PTV dose of 6.5 Gy. Patients in Cohort 2 were given 1 Gy per fraction every two weeks, for a total of 13 Gy across 26 weeks. Nivolumab and ipilimumab were both given intravenously, with nivolumab at a 240 mg flat dose every two weeks and ipilimumab at 1 mg/kg every six weeks. Every two weeks, patients got intravenous cyclophosphamide at 200 mg/m2, given one day ahead of each radiation and immunotherapy administration. Starting on cycle 1 day 1, patients took 300 mg of aspirin by mouth once daily for four cycles. First-strand cDNA was synthesized using Superscript III and a set of TRAV- and TRBV-specific primers, so that both TCRalpha and TCRbeta chains were covered. Randomization of trial participants into treatment groups was not performed. The translational analysis covered eight patients: three from the first dose cohort and the first five from the second dose cohort. Deep sequencing of the TCRalpha and TCRbeta libraries was carried out on an Illumina MiniSeq instrument.

The CDR3 covers 11 residues, taking in both the cysteine and the phenylalanine. Only CDR3 DNA remains: 33 bases, in frame from the first base. The germline V gene provides CDR1 MDHEN and CDR2 SYDVKM. Per the publication, the time point label means: before trial treatment. Donors were enrolled in RACIN, a single-arm phase I dose-escalation trial in which nivolumab, ipilimumab, aspirin, low-dose cyclophosphamide and low-dose radiotherapy were combined. Patients with advanced, TIL-negative solid tumors were considered eligible. This sample was sequenced with an Illumina MiniSeq. TCRs were amplified with Phusion for about 20 PCR cycles using a constant-region primer together with the adapter attached to the V primers. Isolated mRNA was amplified with the MessageAmp II aRNA Amplification Kit, using a 16-hour in vitro transcription at 37°C. The Dynabeads mRNA DIRECT Purification Kit was used to isolate mRNA for TCR sequencing. A second approximately 24-cycle Phusion PCR added indexed Illumina adapters, and products were purified with AMPure XP beads. The original pipeline was this. Using custom Perl scripts, TCR sequences that encoded the same protein were pooled, out-of-frame sequences were dropped, and the abundance of each clonotype was calculated. The analysis excluded TCR sequences that were supported by just one read. Shannon entropy, Gini index, clonality, richness, and the frequency of TCRs shared between repertoires were included as repertoire metrics. In TCRdb, the public reads were trimmed at Q25 with fastp and aligned with MiXCR, with productive beta chains retained. Rows are combined by CDR3 protein, so each entry shows the most common genes and DNA. TCRdb, rather than the study authors, made the V and J calls. The sample table contains fewer than 60,000 distinct CDR3 sequences; only one count was recorded for 12% of them. The ten largest clones represent about 6.2% of the sample.

The TCR was taken from a female donor with ovarian cancer. This chain joins TRBV28 to TRBJ2-6, with no confident D gene call. The sample was PBMCs, taken before treatment. The CDR3 region reads CGAGGANVLTF. The nucleotides read TGTGGGGCAGGTGGGGCCAACGTCCTGACTTTC. Beyond the CDR3, the reference TRBV28 and TRBJ2-6 genes provide the residues; the full variable domain reads: DVKVTQSSRYLVKRTGEKVFLECVQDMDHENMFWYRQDPGLGLRLIYFSYDVKMKEKGDIPEGYSVSREKKERFSLILESASTNQTSMYLCGAGGANVLTFGAGSRLTVL.